The 16 T cell receptor beta chains below were found in one sample sequenced in a study of T cell responses to AZD1222 COVID-19 vaccine. Profiling relied on immunoSEQ multiplex PCR, and the TCRdb table lists in-frame clones only, not all of them. This sample carries more than 100,000 clones, around 89% of them seen once, and the ten largest clones take over 3%. This sample comprised peripheral blood, obtained on day 0 of AZD1222 vaccination. These receptors all come from an adult in good health.

The V and J genes are TRBV9 and TRBJ2-1; D is possibly TRBD1 (6 bases). Trimming took 4 bases from V and 4 from J, leaving 18 bases between them. The CDR3 sequence is 16 residues long. The germline V gene has CDR1 SGDLS and CDR2 YYNGEE. The CDR3 here is CASSPAWGPRYNEQFF. CDR3 bases: TGTGCCAGCAGCCCAGCTTGGGGGCCCCGGTACAATGAGCAGTTCTTC.

This chain joins TRBV19 and TRBJ1-5; 7 bases line up with TRBD1. This CDR3 is 16 amino acids long. Losses at the gene ends were 5 bases for V and 5 bases for J; bases not matched to a gene: 12. Germline V gene sequence: CDR1 LNHDA, CDR2 SQIVND (reference sequence). DNA of the CDR3: TGTGCCAGTAGTCTACGACAGGGTCTGGGGCATCAGCCCCAGCATTTT. This encodes CASSLRQGLGHQPQHF. Combining the CDR3 with reference TRBV19 and TRBJ1-5 gives the whole variable domain DGGITQSPKYLFRKEGQNVTLSCEQNLNHDAMYWYRQDPGQGLRLIYYSQIVNDFQKGDIAEGYSVSREKKESFPLTVTSAQKNPTAFYLCASSLRQGLGHQPQHFGDGTRLSIL.

This sequence joins TRBV5-5 and TRBJ1-4; D not certain. This CDR3 is 11 amino acids long. The V gene lost 1 base and the J gene lost 8 bases, with 3 bases spanning the gap. CDR1 is SGHKS, CDR2 YYEKEE, per germline (reference sequence). The DNA for the CDR3 is TGTGCCAGCAGCTTGACCGAAAAACTGTTTTTT. It translates to CASSLTEKLFF.

V and J are TRBV19 and TRBJ2-5; D is undetermined. Trimming shortened V by 0 bases and J by 5 bases, and 4 bases separated the two germline ends. CDR1 is LNHDA and CDR2 is SQIVND in the germline V gene (reference sequence). This CDR3 has 12 residues. DNA for the CDR3: TGTGCCAGTAGTATAGACCGGGAGACCCAGTACTTC. Its protein is CASSIDRETQYF.

The V gene is TRBV19, the J gene TRBJ1-5; tentatively, D is TRBD1 (5 bases). Deletions cut 6 bases from V and 7 bases from J, with 19 bases between. CDR3 length: 15 residues. Germline V gene sequence: CDR1 LNHDA, CDR2 SQIVND (reference sequence). In DNA, the CDR3 is TGTGCCAGTAGGGGCCGGGGTTGGGGGGAACAGCCCCAGCATTTT. Its protein product is CASRGRGWGEQPQHF.

This chain uses TRBV6-5 with TRBJ2-7; no firm D call. CDR3 size: 13 residues. Trimming removed 8 bases at V and 5 bases at J, with 16 bases between. The V gene's germline CDR1 is MNHEY and CDR2 SVGAGI. The CDR3 loop is CASSAPGSNEQYF. The CDR3 nucleotides read TGTGCCAGCTCAGCCCCAGGCAGCAACGAGCAGTACTTC.

The chain joins TRBV2 to TRBJ1-3, with a possible D match to TRBD1 (5 bases). CDR3 size: 12 residues. With 4 bases removed from V and 14 bases from J, the gap between germline ends came to 15 bases. In germline, CDR1 is SNHLY, CDR2 FYNNEI. The CDR3 here is CASSGQGISLYF. CDR3 coding DNA: TGTGCCAGCAGTGGTCAGGGTATTAGCCTATATTTT.

The chain has TRBV6-5 and TRBJ1-2; D unresolved. Germline V gives CDR1 MNHEY, CDR2 SVGAGI. The V and J ends lost 6 bases and 2 bases respectively, with 7 bases between them. The CDR3 length is 12 residues. The CDR3 bases are TGTGCCAGCAGCGGCAGCAACTATGGCTACACCTTC. This codes for CASSGSNYGYTF.

The chain joins TRBV19 to TRBJ2-5; D may be TRBD1 or TRBD2 (6 bases each). Trimming took off 6 bases at V and 6 bases at J, with 20 bases between the two ends. The CDR3 has 15 amino acids. Germline-derived CDR1 and CDR2 are LNHDA and SQIVND (reference sequence). CDR3 loop: CASSLPGGGLKTQYF. The DNA for the CDR3 is TGTGCCAGTAGCCTCCCAGGAGGGGGATTAAAGACCCAGTACTTC.

CDR3 sequence reads: CASSQDVFGGTYEQYF. CDR3 DNA sequence: TGTGCCAGCAGCCAAGATGTGTTTGGGGGGACCTACGAGCAGTACTTC. This rearrangement joins TRBV4-2 to TRBJ2-7; D possibly corresponds to TRBD2 (6 bases). The CDR3 totals 16 residues. Trimming took off 0 bases at V and 2 bases at J, with 14 bases between the two ends. Per germline, CDR1 LGHNA and CDR2 YNFKEQ.

The rearrangement uses TRBV19 and TRBJ2-5, with unresolved D. The germline CDR1 and CDR2 sequences are LNHDA and SQIVND (reference sequence). The CDR3 is 12 residues long. Trimming left V 5 bases short and J 5 bases short, with 9 bases between. The CDR3 loop is CASSGRRETQYF. DNA of the CDR3: TGTGCCAGTAGTGGTCGACGGGAGACCCAGTACTTC.

This chain uses TRBV7-2 with TRBJ1-1, with unresolved D. Trimming removed 3 bases at V and 8 bases at J, with 13 bases between. This CDR3 region has 13 residues. Germline V gene sequence: CDR1 SGHTA, CDR2 FQGNSA. The CDR3 DNA reads as TGTGCCAGCAGCTTCGACCTCGAATTGGAAGCTTTCTTT. Translated: CASSFDLELEAFF. Full variable domain (remainder filled in from reference TRBV7-2 and TRBJ1-1): GAGVSQSPSNKVTEKGKDVELRCDPISGHTALYWYRQSLGQGLEFLIYFQGNSAPDKSGLPSDRFSAERTGGSVSTLTIQRTQQEDSAVYLCASSFDLELEAFFGQGTRLTVV.

The genes are TRBV5-1 and TRBJ1-5, with 8 bases aligning to TRBD1. Trimming took 4 bases from V and 6 from J; bases not matched to a gene: 6. The CDR3 length is 14 residues. Germline values: CDR1 SGHRS, CDR2 YFSETQ. The DNA for the CDR3 is TGCGCCAGCAGCACCGGACAGGGAGGTCAGCCCCAGCATTTT. Protein: CASSTGQGGQPQHF. Combining the CDR3 with reference TRBV5-1 and TRBJ1-5 gives the whole variable domain KAGVTQTPRYLIKTRGQQVTLSCSPISGHRSVSWYQQTPGQGLQFLFEYFSETQRNKGNFPGRFSGRQFSNSRSEMNVSTLELGDSALYLCASSTGQGGQPQHFGDGTRLSIL.

This clone was recorded at least ten times. This chain uses TRBV11-1 with TRBJ2-2; D gene uncertain. Germline values: CDR1 SGHAT, CDR2 FQDESV (reference sequence). The V gene lost 7 bases and the J gene lost 7 bases, with 13 bases spanning the gap. The CDR3 sequence is 13 residues long. CDR3 sequence (DNA): TGTGCCAGCAAGCTGAGCAGTATCGGGGAGCTGTTTTTT. Encoded protein: CASKLSSIGELFF.

This clone was recorded a few times. The J gene is TRBJ1-2, the V gene TRBV19; tentative D call: TRBD1 (6 bases). V dropped 7 bases and J dropped 1 base, with 13 bases sitting between them. Germline V gene data show CDR1 as LNHDA and CDR2 as SQIVND (reference sequence). The CDR3 runs 14 residues. The CDR3 loop is CASTPDRHNYGYTF. CDR3 nucleotide sequence: TGTGCCAGTACCCCGGACAGACATAACTATGGCTACACCTTC. Filled out from reference TRBV19 and TRBJ1-2, the complete variable domain reads DGGITQSPKYLFRKEGQNVTLSCEQNLNHDAMYWYRQDPGQGLRLIYYSQIVNDFQKGDIAEGYSVSREKKESFPLTVTSAQKNPTAFYLCASTPDRHNYGYTFGSGTRLTVV.

This chain joins TRBV12-3 or TRBV12-4 and TRBJ1-2; D may be TRBD1 (6 bases). The CDR3 consists of 13 residues. V was shortened by 5 bases and J by 4 bases, with 11 bases between the two germline ends. CDR3 sequence: CASSPDSFYGYTF. The CDR3 DNA reads as TGTGCCAGCAGTCCGGACAGTTTCTATGGCTACACCTTC.